The clone carrying this T cell receptor beta chain appeared a few times. The antigen is unknown. This sample stems from a study of Ad26.COV2.S vaccination and SARS-CoV-2 variants. For the study at large: In the study, Ad26.COV2.S was injected intramuscularly once, or twice 56 days apart. Whole-study findings and limits: The study found similar non-spike TCR breadth in vaccine and placebo recipients. While placebo recipients had lower spike-specific TCR breadth, vaccine recipients had more.

Some clones are missing from TCRdb's copy, which holds only in-frame ones; the method was immunoSEQ multiplex PCR. Of some 390,000 clones listed, 89% are singletons. The germline CDR1 and CDR2 sequences are SGHTA and FQGTGA. The CDR3 covers 15 residues. Germline trimming cut 2 bases from V and 6 bases from J; bases unmatched to any gene: 5. Treatment defined: around 19 received Ad26.COV2.S at low or high dose, single or two shots; 5 received placebo; per-sample allocation not given. Samples analyzed were those drawn on day 63 after the first vaccine or placebo injection. Expression of Wuhan-strain SARS-CoV-2 spike came from the Ad26 vector that formed the vaccine.

Material: peripheral blood, obtained in a trial of Ad26.COV2.S vaccine versus placebo. The chain is built from TRBV7-3 and TRBJ2-1; 9 nucleotides match TRBD2. The sequence was collected from a person between 18 and 65 years old who received the Ad26.COV2.S COVID-19 vaccine or a placebo. For the CDR3, the DNA is TGTGCCAGCAGCTTATTAGCGGGAGTAGGCAATGAGCAGTTCTTC. Translation gives CASSLLAGVGNEQFF.